The rows below give T cell receptor beta chains drawn from one sample of a study of blood T cell repertoires in COVID-19. The repertoire was sequenced with immunoSEQ multiplex PCR; TCRdb's copy has only in-frame clones and lacks some. The sample gives 100,000 to 150,000 clones, 81% of which show up once; more than 3% is in the top ten. Material for sequencing was peripheral blood. These receptor sequences come from a woman aged 45-59 years with acute or convalescent COVID-19. The CDR3 runs from the conserved cysteine through the conserved F or W. Fields, in order: V gene, clone size, CDR3 protein. Size is stated for part of the rows, as once, few or many counts, or as a class when the clone is expanded.

>TRBV27|-
CASSLGARTGELFF
>TRBV30|-
CAWRPGGTVSTEAFF
>TRBV7-9|-
CASSMPQGTTNEKLFF
>TRBV5-5|-
CASSLRGQGRDEQYF
>TRBV6-1|-
CASSEDPGGYTF
>TRBV5-4|few
CASSLVSQETQYF
>TRBV27|-
CASRQGYKDEQFF
>TRBV6-1|-
CASRESTGSTNEKLFF
>TRBV2|-
CASSEAGTGYSPLHF
>TRBV7-9|-
CASSSGERQGDF
>TRBV4-2|-
CASSQDRGSGSNEQFF
>TRBV3-1/TRBV3-2|-
CASSGILNTEAFF
>TRBV5-1|few
CASSLAGDSYNEQFF
>TRBV9|-
CASSTQGAGTEAFF
>TRBV19|-
CASKIGGADAPQHF
>TRBV3-1/TRBV3-2|-
CASSPPVSNEQFF
>TRBV29-1|-
CSVEGQGNGYTF
>TRBV7-2|-
CASSLAASLSGNTIYF
>TRBV5-5|-
CASSLASGDEETQYF
>TRBV28|-
CASSSRTGTGVEKLFF
>TRBV10-3|-
CAIRGSAGLNYGYTF
>TRBV24-1|-
CATSGTSGSKSNEQFF
>TRBV3-1/TRBV3-2|-
CASSQDLRELFF
>TRBV19|-
CASGQGNSGNTIYF
>TRBV5-1|-
CASSIGQGNNSPLHF
>TRBV13|-
CASSLSGWGGSYNEQFF
>TRBV11-2|-
CASSLIRGTEAFF
>TRBV5-1|-
CASSLAGGTGELFF
>TRBV5-1|-
CASSLGGTGANTEAFF
>TRBV19|once
CASRGRGTYNEQFF
>TRBV19|-
CASSLDGRNTEAFF
>TRBV7-2|-
CASSLGLPRTGELFF
>TRBV11-2|-
CASSLEGAANYGYTF
>TRBV24-1|-
CAITECWGLAGVEQFF
>TRBV5-4|-
CASSSPEAGGTEQYF
>TRBV6-5|-
CASRLEVGTDTQYF
>TRBV6-5|-
CASDYSNEAFF
>TRBV3-1/TRBV3-2|-
CASSQGQGIGGYTF
>TRBV21-1|-
CASSNRRESSGNTIYF
>TRBV6-6|-
CASGRVGTEAFF
>TRBV6-4|-
CASSTSSTGISTDTQYF
>TRBV9|-
CASSPLSGTEYSPLHF
>TRBV27|-
CASSFLSTGMGEQYF
>TRBV18|-
CASSPDVGAEAFF
>TRBV7-9|-
CASSLEGAVGGYTF
>TRBV5-1|-
CASSWTDRRPNTEAFF
>TRBV29-1|-
CSGGGGKTEAFF